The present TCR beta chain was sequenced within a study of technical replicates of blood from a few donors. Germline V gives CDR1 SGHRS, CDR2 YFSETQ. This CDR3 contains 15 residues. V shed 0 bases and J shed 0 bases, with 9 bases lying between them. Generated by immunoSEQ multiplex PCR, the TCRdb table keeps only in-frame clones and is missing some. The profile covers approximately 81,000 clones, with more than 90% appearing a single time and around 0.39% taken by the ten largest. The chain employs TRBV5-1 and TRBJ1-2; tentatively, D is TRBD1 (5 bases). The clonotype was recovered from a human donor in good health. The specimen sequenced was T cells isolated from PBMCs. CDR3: CASSLAGPPNYGYTF. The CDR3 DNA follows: TGCGCCAGCAGCTTGGCAGGGCCCCCTAACTATGGCTACACCTTC. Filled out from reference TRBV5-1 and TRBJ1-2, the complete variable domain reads KAGVTQTPRYLIKTRGQQVTLSCSPISGHRSVSWYQQTPGQGLQFLFEYFSETQRNKGNFPGRFSGRQFSNSRSEMNVSTLELGDSALYLCASSLAGPPNYGYTFGSGTRLTVV.